Listed here are 29 T cell receptor beta chains from one sample, sequenced in a study of blood T cell repertoires in COVID-19. Measured with immunoSEQ multiplex PCR; TCRdb has only the in-frame clones, and not every one. In the table there are tens of thousands of clones, approximately 84% of which are singletons. The sample taken for sequencing was peripheral blood. These TCRs come from a man in his fifties with active COVID-19.

The J gene is TRBJ2-1, the V gene TRBV12-5, with 13 bases matching TRBD2. The V segment lost 4 bases and the J segment 3 bases; nucleotides outside the gene matches: 6. The CDR3 runs 17 residues. Looked up from germline, CDR1 is LGHNT and CDR2 is FRNRAP. The DNA of the CDR3 is TGTGCTAGTGGTTCAACACTAGCGGGGGGGATCTACAATGAGCAGTTCTTC. Its protein is CASGSTLAGGIYNEQFF.

This clone was picked up a small number of times. The V gene is TRBV5-1, the J gene TRBJ1-2, with D possibly TRBD1 on 6 matching bases. The CDR3 has 15 residues. The ends were cut back, 4 bases at V and 12 bases at J, with 25 bases in the middle. Per germline, CDR1 SGHRS and CDR2 YFSETQ. CDR3 in amino acids: CASSTTTRDKGSNTF. The CDR3 bases are TGCGCCAGCAGCACAACTACTCGGGACAAGGGCTCCAACACCTTC.

The rearrangement links TRBV21-1 to TRBJ2-2; the D call TRBD1 from the table was never checked on the DNA. TRBV21-1 is a pseudogene locus. CDR3 size: 16 residues. The CDR3 loop is CASSKADRQNTGELFF. The CDR3 DNA reads TGTGCCAGCAGCAAAGCCGACAGACAGAACACCGGGGAGCTGTTTTTT.

This chain joins TRBV5-1 and TRBJ1-6, with TRBD1 matching 10 bases. The CDR3 is 15 amino acids. Germline values: CDR1 SGHRS, CDR2 YFSETQ. V lost 4 bases, J lost 7 bases, and 5 bases stayed unmatched. The CDR3 DNA reads as TGCGCCAGCAGCCGGGGGACAGGGGTAAATTCACCCCTCCACTTT. Translating gives CASSRGTGVNSPLHF.

The chain recombines TRBV5-1 with TRBJ1-6; the D gene is possibly TRBD1 (5 bases). The CDR3 is 13 amino acids. V was cut by 4 bases and J by 8 bases, with 10 bases left in between. Germline CDR1 SGHRS, CDR2 YFSETQ. The CDR3 nucleotides read TGCGCCAGCAGCCTCAAAGGGGATTCACCCCTCCACTTT. Protein product: CASSLKGDSPLHF.

This clone was detected once. The genes are TRBV11-2 and TRBJ2-2; D gene unclear. The CDR3 is 13 residues long. Trimming pared 2 bases from V and 8 bases from J, leaving 9 bases between. Germline V gives CDR1 SGHAT, CDR2 FQNNGV. The CDR3 DNA sequence: TGTGCCAGCAGCTTAAGGCCCAGGGGGGAGCTGTTTTTT. This translates into CASSLRPRGELFF.

The chain links TRBV3-1 (or the pseudogene TRBV3-2) to TRBJ1-2; 7 bases align to TRBD1. The trim removed 7 bases at V and 0 bases at J, leaving 8 bases unmatched. Germline V CDR1 and CDR2: LGHDT, YNNKEL (reference sequence). This CDR3 is 15 amino acids long. As DNA, the CDR3 is TGTGCCAGCACTCGGGGGACAGTACCTAACTATGGCTACACCTTC. Translated: CASTRGTVPNYGYTF.

This clone appeared a single time. CDR3 sequence: CASRVWDRPYGYTF. As DNA, the CDR3 is TGTGCCAGCAGGGTCTGGGACAGGCCCTATGGCTACACCTTC. The V call is TRBV5-6, the J call TRBJ1-2, with TRBD1 matching over 8 bases. Per the germline V gene, CDR1 is SGHDT and CDR2 is YYEEEE. The CDR3 is 14 amino acids. V was pared by 5 bases and J by 4 bases, with 7 bases of the junction left unmatched. The whole variable domain, remainder taken from reference TRBV5-6 and TRBJ1-2, is DAGVTQSPTHLIKTRGQQVTLRCSPKSGHDTVSWYQQALGQGPQFIFQYYEEEERQRGNFPDRFSGHQFPNYSSELNVNALLLGDSALYLCASRVWDRPYGYTFGSGTRLTVV.

The chain is built from TRBV27 and TRBJ1-1; D is uncertain. Trimming left V 10 bases short and J 4 bases short, with 16 bases between. CDR1 is MNHEY, CDR2 SMNVEV, per germline (reference sequence). This CDR3 is built from 13 residues. CDR3 nucleotides: TGTGCCACCCTCCCTAACCTCGGCACTGAAGCTTTCTTT. This translates into CATLPNLGTEAFF.

This chain joins TRBV5-5 and TRBJ2-3, with D possibly matching TRBD2 (5 bases). Germline V lookup: CDR1 SGHKS, CDR2 YYEKEE (reference sequence). This CDR3 is 13 amino acids long. Trimming shortened V by 4 bases and J by 6 bases, and 12 bases separated the two germline ends. The CDR3, as DNA: TGTGCCAGCAGCCTGGGAGCGGTGGATACGCAGTATTTT. Amino acid sequence: CASSLGAVDTQYF.

The chain links TRBV2 to TRBJ1-2; a weak D match, TRBD1 (6 bases). V lost 0 bases to trimming and J lost 8 bases, with 13 bases between them. There are 14 residues in the CDR3. Germline V CDR1 and CDR2: SNHLY, FYNNEI. As DNA, the CDR3 is TGTGCCAGCAGTGAAGCGCGGGGGGGCGGAGGCTACACCTTC. This translates into CASSEARGGGGYTF.

This chain links TRBV5-1 with TRBJ1-4; 7 bases match TRBD1. Germline loops: CDR1 SGHRS, CDR2 YFSETQ. This CDR3 spans 15 amino acids. The V and J ends lost 4 bases and 7 bases, in that order; junction bases with no gene match: 10. CDR3 DNA: TGCGCCAGCAGCACCCTACAGGGGAGTGGTGAAAAACTGTTTTTT. This encodes CASSTLQGSGEKLFF.

The CDR3 loop is CASSTRYFPNIQYF. The CDR3 DNA is TGTGCCAGCAGCACCCGCTACTTCCCAAACATTCAGTACTTC. The chain employs TRBV21-1 and TRBJ2-4; the table calls TRBD2, which could not be checked here. TRBV21-1 is a documented pseudogene. This CDR3 has 14 residues.

This sequence joins TRBV10-3 and TRBJ1-3, with D possibly TRBD1 on 6 matching bases. This CDR3 spans 15 amino acids. CDR1 and CDR2 (germline): ENHRY, SYGVKD. Deletions cut 9 bases from V and 3 bases from J, with 18 bases between. CDR3 in DNA: TGTGCCATAAAGAGGACAGAAGTAATTGGAAACACCATATATTTT. This translates into CAIKRTEVIGNTIYF.

The rearrangement links TRBV15 to TRBJ2-2, with 8 bases lining up with TRBD1. Trimming removed 5 bases from V and 2 bases from J; junction bases left unmatched: 4. Germline CDR1 is LNHNV and CDR2 is YYDKDF (reference sequence). The CDR3 is 15 amino acids. The CDR3 DNA reads TGTGCCACCAGCCCCGGACAGGGCAACACCGGGGAGCTGTTTTTT. It codes for CATSPGQGNTGELFF.

V is TRBV30 and J is TRBJ1-2; no firm D call. Between the trimmed V and J ends, which lost 3 bases and 5 bases, there was a span of 13 bases. The CDR3 length is 13 residues. CDR1 and CDR2 (germline): GTSNPN, SVGIG (reference sequence). The CDR3 sequence is CAWRPVGLYGYTF. DNA for the CDR3: TGTGCCTGGAGGCCCGTGGGCCTTTATGGCTACACCTTC. Drawing the rest from reference TRBV30 and TRBJ1-2, the complete variable domain is SQTIHQWPATLVQPVGSPLSLECTVEGTSNPNLYWYRQAAGRGLQLLFYSVGIGQISSEVPQNLSASRPQDRQFILSSKKLLLSDSGFYLCAWRPVGLYGYTFGSGTRLTVV.

The V and J genes are TRBV7-8 and TRBJ2-7; 7 positions agree with TRBD1. V gave up 5 bases and J gave up 1 base; unmatched junction bases: 8. The CDR3 consists of 15 residues. Germline loops: CDR1 SGHVS, CDR2 FQNEAQ. The CDR3 region has the DNA TGTGCCAGCAGCCACCGGACAGGCCGGTCCTACGAGCAGTACTTC. Residues: CASSHRTGRSYEQYF.

The rearrangement joins TRBV5-6 to TRBJ2-5; D is possibly TRBD2 (5 bases). The ends were cut back, 2 bases at V and 4 bases at J, with 12 bases in the middle. The CDR3 spans 14 residues. CDR1 and CDR2 from the germline V gene are SGHDT and YYEEEE. The DNA for the CDR3 is TGTGCCAGCAGCTTAGGCCTAGCTCTAGAGACCCAGTACTTC. Translating gives CASSLGLALETQYF.

The chain recombines TRBV5-4 with TRBJ1-4; tentatively, D is TRBD1 (6 bases). The CDR3 contains 15 residues. The germline V and J ends were trimmed by 4 bases and 8 bases, with 18 bases remaining between them. From germline, CDR1 is SGHNT and CDR2 YYREEE (reference sequence). The CDR3 DNA follows: TGTGCCAGCAGCGTACGCGGGGGCCCAAGGGAAAAACTGTTTTTT. Protein product: CASSVRGGPREKLFF.

The chain couples TRBV15 to TRBJ2-7, with 8 bases fitting TRBD1. This CDR3 contains 16 residues. Germline V CDR1 and CDR2: LNHNV, YYDKDF (reference sequence). V lost 0 bases to trimming and J lost 5 bases; unmatched junction nucleotides: 9. This CDR3 is CATSRDKGQGAHEQYF. The CDR3 DNA reads TGTGCCACCAGCAGAGATAAAGGCCAGGGGGCCCACGAGCAGTACTTC. Based on the CDR3 plus reference TRBV15 and TRBJ2-7, the full variable domain is DAMVIQNPRYQVTQFGKPVTLSCSQTLNHNVMYWYQQKSSQAPKLLFHYYDKDFNNEADTPDNFQSRRPNTSFCFLDIRSPGLGDTAMYLCATSRDKGQGAHEQYFGPGTRLTVT.

V gene TRBV19 combines with J gene TRBJ2-5; D might be TRBD2 (7 bases). The V gene lost 3 bases and the J gene lost 5 bases, with 16 bases spanning the gap. Germline V CDR1 and CDR2: LNHDA, SQIVND (reference sequence). The length of the CDR3 is 15 residues. CDR3 nucleotide sequence: TGTGCCAGTAGTATGGGCGGGGGCCCGACGGAGACCCAGTACTTC. This sequence encodes CASSMGGGPTETQYF.

The chain links TRBV5-4 to TRBJ2-3, with TRBD2 matching over 8 bases. The CDR3 extends over 16 amino acids. Trimming took 3 bases from V and 0 from J; bases not matched to a gene: 6. Germline CDR1 and CDR2: SGHNT and YYREEE (reference sequence). DNA of the CDR3: TGTGCCAGCAGCTCCCTCCAGCGGGGGAGCACAGATACGCAGTATTTT. Its protein product is CASSSLQRGSTDTQYF.

In this sample, this clone turned up a few times. The V and J genes are TRBV3-1 (or the pseudogene TRBV3-2) and TRBJ2-1; maybe TRBD1 (5 bases). The CDR3 consists of 13 residues. Germline CDR1 is LGHDT and CDR2 is YNNKEL (reference sequence). V was trimmed by 3 bases and J by 9 bases, leaving 12 bases between them. CDR3 loop: CASSHRPRGEQFF. The CDR3 nucleotides are TGTGCCAGCAGCCATCGGCCTAGGGGTGAGCAGTTCTTC.

The chain has TRBV3-1 (or the pseudogene TRBV3-2) and TRBJ2-5; 8 bases align to TRBD1. J was trimmed by 5 bases and V by 4 bases; bases with no gene match: 9. CDR1 and CDR2 (germline): LGHDT, YNNKEL (reference sequence). This CDR3 comprises 15 residues. The CDR3 loop is CASSRSYRGVETQYF. The CDR3 DNA is TGTGCCAGCAGCCGGTCGTACAGGGGGGTGGAGACCCAGTACTTC.

The table lists this clone with a few counts. The genes are TRBV20-1 and TRBJ1-1, with 9 nucleotides matching TRBD1. Germline lookup yields CDR1 DFQATT and CDR2 SNEGSKA (reference sequence). There are 16 residues in the CDR3. The V and J ends lost 5 bases and 0 bases, in that order; junction bases with no gene match: 10. The DNA for the CDR3 is TGCAGTGCTGGTGGACAGGGGACGTCCATGAACACTGAAGCTTTCTTT. Amino acids: CSAGGQGTSMNTEAFF.

This chain uses TRBV10-1 with TRBJ1-2; 10 nucleotides line up with TRBD1. The CDR3 runs to 12 residues. Germline CDR1 is WNHNN and CDR2 is SYGVQD (reference sequence). J lost 7 bases, V lost 7 bases, and 3 bases had no gene match. This CDR3 is CASNDRGLGYTF. As DNA, the CDR3 is TGCGCCAGCAATGACAGGGGGCTTGGCTACACCTTC.

The chain joins TRBV4-1 to TRBJ1-5; D is possibly TRBD1 (5 bases). The germline V gene has CDR1 MGHRA and CDR2 YSYEKL. The CDR3 runs to 15 residues. The V end lost 4 bases, the J end lost 2 bases, and 12 bases lay between the germline ends. CDR3 DNA: TGCGCCAGCAGCCGGGGGGACTCGGGCAATCAGCCCCAGCATTTT. Encoded protein: CASSRGDSGNQPQHF.

The genes are TRBV18 and TRBJ2-1; D is unclear. From germline, CDR1 is KGHSH and CDR2 LQKENI. Trimming stripped 0 bases from V and 9 bases from J, with 15 bases between. This CDR3 has 15 amino acids. In DNA, the CDR3 is TGTGCCAGCTCACCACCGCCTCCCCTAGTAGCTGAGCAGTTCTTC. Translation gives CASSPPPPLVAEQFF.

CDR3 residues: CASSLPGTGIPSGRRQRAFF. The CDR3 DNA sequence: TGCGCCAGCAGCCTCCCCGGGACAGGTATCCCAAGTGGTAGGCGGCAAAGAGCTTTCTTT. The V gene is TRBV5-1, the J gene TRBJ1-1; TRBD1 matches 8 bases. V lost 4 bases, J lost 10 bases, and 30 bases stayed unmatched. The CDR3 loop spans 20 amino acids. Germline values: CDR1 SGHRS, CDR2 YFSETQ.